This TCR beta chain was recorded in a study of OX40 agonist ivuxolimab in advanced cancers. Looking at the study overall: Ivuxolimab, which targeted the costimulatory receptor OX40 (CD134), was an agonistic, fully human IgG2 monoclonal antibody. Patients were allowed to have had prior anti-PD-1, anti-PD-L1 or anti-CTLA-4 therapy, and 30% to 50% of the dose-escalation patients had previously received checkpoint inhibitors. Partial responses occurred in three dose-escalation patients, of whom one had hepatocellular carcinoma and two had cutaneous melanoma. Intravenous ivuxolimab was administered to patients every 2 weeks at six dose levels: 0.01, 0.1, 0.3, 1.5, 3 and 10 mg/kg. Peripheral TCRbeta sequencing was intended to test whether TCR sequence diversity was altered and clonal T-cell expansion was caused by ivuxolimab. In the dose-escalation cohort, around four fifths of patients were male, and the mean age was approximately 64 years, with a range of roughly 20 to 80. Of the 50 to 55 dose-escalation patients, hepatocellular carcinoma was present in approximately 20, melanoma in around 15, renal cell carcinoma in 9 and head and neck cancer in 9. The paper describes the monotherapy dose-escalation part (N ≈ 52 patients) of the phase I trial of ivuxolimab.

Study-wide findings and limitations: Low levels of normalized T-cell clonal expansion were also shown by some nonresponding patients. Antigen specificity was not determined for the clonally expanded peripheral T cells. In the 0.1-3.0 mg/kg groups, partial responders were among the patients with the lowest normalized peripheral clonal expansion, particularly in CD8+ T cells. On average, CD8+ T cells showed more expanded clones than CD4+ T cells after ivuxolimab. At doses of 0.1 to 3.0 mg/kg, clonal expansion of both CD4+ and CD8+ T cells in blood was seen between baseline and week 6.

For sequencing of the TCRbeta CDR3 region, genomic DNA was extracted from the sorted cells. The immunoSEQ Assay was used for sequencing of TCRbeta CDR3 regions. In its TCRdb copy, this immuneACCESS table keeps in-frame sequences only and misses some clones. Where compared with another copy, unresolved V genes explain less than half of these, and the others have no known cause. For this sample the table gives around 67,000 clones, of which 75% to 85% were detected only once. Of the sample, 0.95% to 1.5% is held by the ten largest clones. A note on this clone: The antigen this receptor binds is unknown. It has no much larger one-base neighbor in the sample; base qualities were not kept.

Taken from cysteine to phenylalanine, the CDR3 has 16 residues. CDR3 DNA only is kept here, 48 bases in frame from base 1. In the germline V gene, CDR1 corresponds to MGHRA and CDR2 to YSYEKL. V was cut back by 4 bases and J by 6 bases, leaving a gap of 19 bases between them. The trial excluded patients who had a history of autoimmune disease or were on systemic immunosuppression. In every dose cohort, peripheral blood was drawn for TCR sequencing at baseline, cycle 4 day 1, and cycle 7 day 1. Samples were obtained from an open-label, multicenter, first-in-human phase I dose-escalation trial of ivuxolimab. Adults with locally advanced or metastatic melanoma, renal cell carcinoma, hepatocellular carcinoma or head and neck squamous cell carcinoma were enrolled in the trial. Before TCR sequencing, CD4+ T cells and CD8+ T cells were sorted from peripheral blood as separate populations.

This sample comprised CD4+ or CD8+ T cells sorted from blood, obtained in a trial of the OX40 agonist ivuxolimab. The clonotype was recovered from an adult with an advanced solid tumor such as melanoma, head and neck, liver or kidney cancer. Recombination connected TRBV4-1 to TRBJ1-5; TRBD1 is a weak D gene call, 5 bases matching. The CDR3: CASSPQTGGVGQPQHF. The bases are TGCGCCAGCAGCCCTCAAACGGGGGGGGTTGGTCAGCCCCAGCATTTT.